The T cell receptor beta chain described here comes from a study of CD8 T cells in ankylosing spondylitis. One entry per CDR3 protein, called by TCRdb with MiXCR from the 5' RACE reads. The table has more than 600,000 distinct CDR3 sequences, around 20% seen once. This clonotype occurred a few times. As yet, its antigen is unknown. Study-wide results and limits: From matched ankylosing spondylitis synovial fluid, disease-linked clones were reportedly recovered at significantly enriched levels. Disease-linked clones were found to be CD8+ and relatively rare in peripheral blood. Apparently characteristic of ankylosing spondylitis blood was a TCR beta motif (fewer than ten highly homologous variants). Certain motif variants had earlier been reported in reactive arthritis synovial fluid and blood.

Sequencing was done on a sample of blood, either unsorted or a sorted T cell fraction (not recorded which). This TCR was recovered from a male donor with ankylosing spondylitis.

In nucleotides, the CDR3 is TGTGCCAGCAGCTTATACGGTAGAGATACGGATACGCAGTATTTT. It specifies CASSLYGRDTDTQYF. The chain couples TRBV11-2 to TRBJ2-3, with D unresolved. Between the trimmed V and J ends, which lost 2 bases and 6 bases, there was a span of 15 bases. Germline V lookup: CDR1 SGHAT, CDR2 FQNNGV. The CDR3 has 15 residues.